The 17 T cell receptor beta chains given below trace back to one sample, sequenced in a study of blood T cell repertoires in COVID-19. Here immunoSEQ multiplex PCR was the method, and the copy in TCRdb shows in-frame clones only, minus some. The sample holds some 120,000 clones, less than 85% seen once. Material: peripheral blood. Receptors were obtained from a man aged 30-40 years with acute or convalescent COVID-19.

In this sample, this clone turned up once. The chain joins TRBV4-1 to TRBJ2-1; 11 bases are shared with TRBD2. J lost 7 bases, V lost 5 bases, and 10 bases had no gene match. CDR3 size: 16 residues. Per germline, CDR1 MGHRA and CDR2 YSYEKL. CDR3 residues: CASSYYSGGAWNEQFF. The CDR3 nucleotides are TGCGCCAGCAGCTATTATAGCGGGGGGGCTTGGAATGAGCAGTTCTTC.

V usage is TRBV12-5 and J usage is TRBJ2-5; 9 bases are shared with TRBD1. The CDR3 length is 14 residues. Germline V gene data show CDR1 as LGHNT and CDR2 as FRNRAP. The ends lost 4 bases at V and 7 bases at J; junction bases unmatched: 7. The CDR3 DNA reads TGTGCTAGTGGTTCCAACAGGGGGCGATGGACCCAGTACTTC. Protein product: CASGSNRGRWTQYF.

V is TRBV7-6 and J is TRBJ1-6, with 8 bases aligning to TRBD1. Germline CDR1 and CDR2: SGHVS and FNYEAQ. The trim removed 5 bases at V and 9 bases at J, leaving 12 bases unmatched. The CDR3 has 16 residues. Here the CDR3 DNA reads TGTGCCAGCAGCGCCGGGTCGGGACAGGCAATTTCACCCCTCCACTTT. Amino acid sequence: CASSAGSGQAISPLHF.

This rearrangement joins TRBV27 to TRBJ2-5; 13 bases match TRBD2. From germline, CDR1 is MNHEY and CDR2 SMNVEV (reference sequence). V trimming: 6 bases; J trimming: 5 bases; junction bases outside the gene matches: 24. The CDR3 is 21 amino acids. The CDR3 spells CASRQGMGTSGILSGFETQYF. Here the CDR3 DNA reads TGTGCCAGCAGACAGGGGATGGGGACTAGCGGGATCCTATCTGGGTTTGAGACCCAGTACTTC.

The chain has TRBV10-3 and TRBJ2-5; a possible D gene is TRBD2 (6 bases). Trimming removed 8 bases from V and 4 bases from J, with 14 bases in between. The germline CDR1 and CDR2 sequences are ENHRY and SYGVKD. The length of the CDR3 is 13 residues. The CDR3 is CAIGVAAGETQYF. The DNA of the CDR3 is TGTGCCATCGGCGTAGCGGCGGGAGAGACCCAGTACTTC.

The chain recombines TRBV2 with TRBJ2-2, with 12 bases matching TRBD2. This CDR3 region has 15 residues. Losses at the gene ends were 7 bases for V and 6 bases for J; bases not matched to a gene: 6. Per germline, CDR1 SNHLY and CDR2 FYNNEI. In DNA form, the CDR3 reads TGTGCCAGCACACGGACTAGCGGGGTGCCCGGGGAGCTGTTTTTT. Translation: CASTRTSGVPGELFF.

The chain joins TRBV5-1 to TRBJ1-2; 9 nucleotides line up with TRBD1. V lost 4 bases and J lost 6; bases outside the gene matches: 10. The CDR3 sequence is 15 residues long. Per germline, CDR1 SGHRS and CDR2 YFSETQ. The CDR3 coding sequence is TGCGCCAGCAGCGGCGCCGGGACAGGGCCCGATGGCTACACCTTC. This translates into CASSGAGTGPDGYTF.

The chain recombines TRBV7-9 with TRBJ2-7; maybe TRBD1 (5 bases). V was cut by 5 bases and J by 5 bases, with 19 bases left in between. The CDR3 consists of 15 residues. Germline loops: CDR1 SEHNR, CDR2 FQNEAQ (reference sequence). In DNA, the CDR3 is TGTGCCAGCAGCCCATCAGGGTCCTCTCGGGACGAGCAGTACTTC. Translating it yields CASSPSGSSRDEQYF.

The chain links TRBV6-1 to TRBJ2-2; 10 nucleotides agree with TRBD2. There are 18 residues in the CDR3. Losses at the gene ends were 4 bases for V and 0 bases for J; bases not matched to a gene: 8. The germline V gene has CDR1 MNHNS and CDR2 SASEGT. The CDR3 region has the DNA TGTGCCAGCAGTGTGGTGTCTAGCGGGAGCGCGAACACCGGGGAGCTGTTTTTT. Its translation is CASSVVSSGSANTGELFF.

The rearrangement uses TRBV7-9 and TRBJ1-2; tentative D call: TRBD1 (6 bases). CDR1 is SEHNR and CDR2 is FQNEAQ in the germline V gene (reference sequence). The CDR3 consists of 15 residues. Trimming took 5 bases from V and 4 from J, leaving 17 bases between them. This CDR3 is CASSPRGGGGYGYTF. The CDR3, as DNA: TGTGCCAGCAGCCCGCGAGGGGGGGGAGGCTATGGCTACACCTTC.

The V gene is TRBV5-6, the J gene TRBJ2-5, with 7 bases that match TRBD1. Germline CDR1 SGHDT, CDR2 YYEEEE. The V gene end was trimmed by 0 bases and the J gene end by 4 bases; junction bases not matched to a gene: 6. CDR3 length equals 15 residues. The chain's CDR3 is CASSLGQGIGETQYF. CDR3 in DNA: TGTGCCAGCAGCTTGGGACAGGGAATAGGAGAGACCCAGTACTTC.

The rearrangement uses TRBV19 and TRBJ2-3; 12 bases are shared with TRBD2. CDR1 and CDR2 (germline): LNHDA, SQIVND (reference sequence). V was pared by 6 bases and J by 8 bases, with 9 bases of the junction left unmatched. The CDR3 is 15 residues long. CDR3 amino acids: CASSQTSGSLFTQYF. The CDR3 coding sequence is TGTGCCAGTAGCCAGACTAGCGGGAGCCTCTTTACGCAGTATTTT.

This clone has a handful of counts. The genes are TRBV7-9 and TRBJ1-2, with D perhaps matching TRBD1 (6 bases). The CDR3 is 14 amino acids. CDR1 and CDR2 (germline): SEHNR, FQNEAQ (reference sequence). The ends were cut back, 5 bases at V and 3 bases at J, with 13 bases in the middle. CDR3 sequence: CASSRGAVDYGYTF. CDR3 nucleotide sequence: TGTGCCAGCAGCCGGGGGGCCGTTGACTATGGCTACACCTTC.

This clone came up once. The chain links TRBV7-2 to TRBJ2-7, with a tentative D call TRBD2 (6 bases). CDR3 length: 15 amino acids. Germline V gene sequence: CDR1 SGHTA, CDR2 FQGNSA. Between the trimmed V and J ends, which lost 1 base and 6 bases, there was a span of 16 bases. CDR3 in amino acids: CASSLGVSGPSEQYF. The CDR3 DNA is TGTGCCAGCAGCTTAGGCGTGAGCGGGCCTTCCGAGCAGTACTTC.

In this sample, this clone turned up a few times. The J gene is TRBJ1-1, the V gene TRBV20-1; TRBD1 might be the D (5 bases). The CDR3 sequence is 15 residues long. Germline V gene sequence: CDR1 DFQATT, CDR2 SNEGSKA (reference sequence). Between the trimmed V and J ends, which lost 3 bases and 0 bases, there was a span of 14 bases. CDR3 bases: TGCAGTGCTAGTCCCATTAGGGGATTGAACACTGAAGCTTTCTTT. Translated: CSASPIRGLNTEAFF.

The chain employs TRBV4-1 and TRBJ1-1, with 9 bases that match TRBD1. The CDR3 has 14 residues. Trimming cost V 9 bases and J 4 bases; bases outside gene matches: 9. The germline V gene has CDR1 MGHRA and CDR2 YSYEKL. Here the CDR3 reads CASGTGKFPTEAFF. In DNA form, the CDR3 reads TGCGCCAGTGGGACAGGGAAATTTCCCACTGAAGCTTTCTTT.

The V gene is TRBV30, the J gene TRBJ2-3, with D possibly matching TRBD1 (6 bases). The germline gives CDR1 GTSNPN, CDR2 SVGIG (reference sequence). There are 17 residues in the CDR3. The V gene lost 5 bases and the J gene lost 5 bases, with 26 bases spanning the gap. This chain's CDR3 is CAWSFRTAVRSRDTQYF. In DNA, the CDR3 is TGTGCCTGGTCATTTCGGACAGCGGTGAGAAGTAGAGATACGCAGTATTTT.